This T cell receptor beta chain was documented in a study of long-term antiretroviral therapy in people with HIV. Notes on the study in general: ART adherence was not documented, and neither viral resistance nor therapy changes had any data.

Germline CDR1 is LNHNV and CDR2 is YYDKDF (reference sequence). V shed 0 bases and J shed 8 bases, with 10 bases lying between them. The CDR3 length is 13 residues. At survey level, the immunoSEQ assay was run in its v3.0 version. Sequencing of each sample targeted 40,000-50,000 T-cell genomes. Sequencing was performed with immunoSEQ multiplex PCR; in TCRdb, only in-frame clones are kept and a portion is missing. The profile shows some 33,000 clones, approximately 96% of them singletons. Two or more post-ART PBMC samples, plus at least one pre-ART sample, were available for each donor. In each sample, about 0.9-10 million cryopreserved PBMC were present before DNA extraction. Notes on this clone: No antigen is known for it.

The V and J genes are TRBV15 and TRBJ1-2; no clear D. The sample consisted of unsorted PBMCs, taken around 6.6 years after starting antiretroviral therapy. This clonotype was obtained from a man aged 25 to 40 with HIV. CDR3 region: CATSRDDERGYTF. DNA of the CDR3: TGTGCCACCAGCAGAGACGATGAACGGGGCTACACCTTC.